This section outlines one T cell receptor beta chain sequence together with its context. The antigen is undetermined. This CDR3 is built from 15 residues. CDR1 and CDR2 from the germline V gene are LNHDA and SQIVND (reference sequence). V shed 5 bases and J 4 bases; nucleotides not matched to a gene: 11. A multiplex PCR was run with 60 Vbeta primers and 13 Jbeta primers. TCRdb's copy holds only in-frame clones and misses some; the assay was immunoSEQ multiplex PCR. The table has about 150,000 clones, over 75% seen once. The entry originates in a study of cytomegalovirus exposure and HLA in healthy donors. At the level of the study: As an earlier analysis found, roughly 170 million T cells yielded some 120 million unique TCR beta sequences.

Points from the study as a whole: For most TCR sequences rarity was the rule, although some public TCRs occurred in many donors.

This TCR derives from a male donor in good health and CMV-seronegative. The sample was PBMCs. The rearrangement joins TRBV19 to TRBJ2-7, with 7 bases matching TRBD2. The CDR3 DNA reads TGTGCCAGTAGTCTAACCGCGGGAGAGAGGTACGAGCAGTACTTC. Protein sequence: CASSLTAGERYEQYF.